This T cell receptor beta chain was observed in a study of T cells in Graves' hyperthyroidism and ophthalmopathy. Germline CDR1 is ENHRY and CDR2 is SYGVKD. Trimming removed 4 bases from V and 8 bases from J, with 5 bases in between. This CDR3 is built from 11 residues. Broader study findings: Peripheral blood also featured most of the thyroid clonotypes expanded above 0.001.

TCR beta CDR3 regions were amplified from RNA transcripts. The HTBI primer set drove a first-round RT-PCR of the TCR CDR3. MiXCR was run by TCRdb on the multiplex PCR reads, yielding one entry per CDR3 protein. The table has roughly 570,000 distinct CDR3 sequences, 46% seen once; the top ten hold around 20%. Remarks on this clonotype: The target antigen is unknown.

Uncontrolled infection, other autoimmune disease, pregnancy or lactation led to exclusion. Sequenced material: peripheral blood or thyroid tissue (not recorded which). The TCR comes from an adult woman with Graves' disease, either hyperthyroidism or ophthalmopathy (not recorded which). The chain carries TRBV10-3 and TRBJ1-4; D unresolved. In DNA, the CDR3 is TGTGCCATCAGTGGAGAGGAAAAACTGTTTTTT. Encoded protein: CAISGEEKLFF.